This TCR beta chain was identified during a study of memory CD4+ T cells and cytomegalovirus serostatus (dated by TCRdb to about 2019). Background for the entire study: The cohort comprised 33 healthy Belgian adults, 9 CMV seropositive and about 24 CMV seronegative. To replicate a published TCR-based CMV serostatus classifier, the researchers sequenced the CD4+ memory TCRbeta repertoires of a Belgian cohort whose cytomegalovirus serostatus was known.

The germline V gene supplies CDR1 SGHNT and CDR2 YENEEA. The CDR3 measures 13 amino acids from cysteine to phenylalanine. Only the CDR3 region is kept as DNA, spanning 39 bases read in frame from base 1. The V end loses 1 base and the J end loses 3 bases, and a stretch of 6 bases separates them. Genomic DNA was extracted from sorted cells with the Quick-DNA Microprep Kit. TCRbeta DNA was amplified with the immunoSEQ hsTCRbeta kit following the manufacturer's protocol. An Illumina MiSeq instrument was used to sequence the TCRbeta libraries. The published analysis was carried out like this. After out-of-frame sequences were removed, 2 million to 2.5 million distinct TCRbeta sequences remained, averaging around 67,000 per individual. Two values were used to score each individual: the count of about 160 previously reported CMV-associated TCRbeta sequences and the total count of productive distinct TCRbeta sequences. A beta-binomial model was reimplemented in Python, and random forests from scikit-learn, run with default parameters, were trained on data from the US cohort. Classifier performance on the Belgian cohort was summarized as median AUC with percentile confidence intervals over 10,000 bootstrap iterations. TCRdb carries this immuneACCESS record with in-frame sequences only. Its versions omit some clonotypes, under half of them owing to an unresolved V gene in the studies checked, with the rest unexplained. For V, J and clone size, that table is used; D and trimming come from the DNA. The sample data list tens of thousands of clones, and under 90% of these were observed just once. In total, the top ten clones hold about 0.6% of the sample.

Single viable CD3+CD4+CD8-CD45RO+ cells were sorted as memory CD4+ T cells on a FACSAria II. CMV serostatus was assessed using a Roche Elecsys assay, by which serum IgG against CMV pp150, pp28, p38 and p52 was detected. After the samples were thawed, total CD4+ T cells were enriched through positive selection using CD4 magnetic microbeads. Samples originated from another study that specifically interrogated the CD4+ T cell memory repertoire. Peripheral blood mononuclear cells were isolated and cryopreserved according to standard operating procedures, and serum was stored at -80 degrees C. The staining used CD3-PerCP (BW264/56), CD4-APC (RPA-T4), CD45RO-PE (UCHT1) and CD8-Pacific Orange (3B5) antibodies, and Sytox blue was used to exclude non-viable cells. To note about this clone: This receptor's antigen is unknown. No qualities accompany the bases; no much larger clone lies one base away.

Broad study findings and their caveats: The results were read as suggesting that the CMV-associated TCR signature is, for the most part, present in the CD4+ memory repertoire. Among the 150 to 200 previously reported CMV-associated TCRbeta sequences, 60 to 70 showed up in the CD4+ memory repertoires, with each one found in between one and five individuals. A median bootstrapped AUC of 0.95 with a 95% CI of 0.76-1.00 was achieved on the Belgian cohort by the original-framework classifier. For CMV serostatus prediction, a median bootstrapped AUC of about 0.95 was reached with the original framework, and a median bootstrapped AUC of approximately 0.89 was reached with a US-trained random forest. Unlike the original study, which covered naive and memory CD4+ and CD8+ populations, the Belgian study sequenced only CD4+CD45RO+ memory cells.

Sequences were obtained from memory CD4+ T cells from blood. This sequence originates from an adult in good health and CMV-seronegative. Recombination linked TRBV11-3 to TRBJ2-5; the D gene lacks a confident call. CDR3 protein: CASSLGEKETQYF. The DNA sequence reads TGTGCCAGCAGCTTAGGCGAGAAAGAGACCCAGTACTTC.